This entry is about one T cell receptor (beta chain). The antigen remains undetermined. The data stem from a study of cytomegalovirus exposure and HLA in healthy donors. Overall study findings and caveats: It was confirmed in vitro that a few of the CMV-associated chains were specific for CMV antigens.

Although they were nominally healthy when sampled, donors likely had unrecorded immune exposures. Use of 60 Vbeta and 13 Jbeta primers characterized the PCR. Some clones are missing from TCRdb's copy, which holds only in-frame ones; the method was immunoSEQ multiplex PCR. The table lists approximately 100,000 clones, under 85% of them singletons, with roughly 4% in the top ten. The receptor comes from a man aged 35 to 55 in good health and CMV-seronegative. Sequencing used PBMCs.

CDR3: CSVGGQNYGYTF. CDR3 coding DNA: TGCAGCGTCGGGGGACAGAACTATGGCTACACCTTC. The chain has TRBV29-1 and TRBJ1-2; TRBD1 matches at 7 bases. V gave up 6 bases and J gave up 2 bases; unmatched junction bases: 3. Looked up from germline, CDR1 is SQVTM and CDR2 is ANQGSEA. The CDR3 is 12 residues long.